This T cell receptor (beta chain) was obtained from a study of OX40 agonist ivuxolimab in advanced cancers. Notes on this clone: The antigen is not known.

The repertoire was sequenced with immunoSEQ multiplex PCR; TCRdb's copy has only in-frame clones and lacks some. The sample carries about 12,000 clones, approximately 90% recorded once. General observations from the study: Clonal expansion was seen in CD4+ and CD8+ blood T cells by week 6 at 0.1 to 3.0 mg/kg. Patients with a partial response at 0.1-3.0 mg/kg had among the lowest clonal expansion.

The length of the CDR3 is 11 residues. Deletions cut 1 base from V and 3 bases from J, with 2 bases between. Looked up from germline, CDR1 is DFQATT and CDR2 is SNEGSKA (reference sequence). The sequencing here drew on CD4+ or CD8+ T cells sorted from blood, taken in a trial of the OX40 agonist ivuxolimab. The chain couples TRBV20-1 to TRBJ2-3; D call uncertain. This clonotype was obtained from an adult with an advanced solid tumor such as melanoma, head and neck, liver or kidney cancer. The CDR3 sequence is CSARGTDTQYF. In DNA, the CDR3 is TGCAGTGCTAGAGGTACAGATACGCAGTATTTT.